Listed here are 24 T cell receptor beta chains from one sample, sequenced in a study of blood T cell repertoires in COVID-19. The table came from immunoSEQ multiplex PCR; TCRdb's copy has only in-frame clones and leaves some out. The data contain approximately 190,000 clones, approximately 82% of them singletons. The specimen was PBMCs or T cells enriched from blood (not recorded which). These receptors were obtained from a woman aged 60-70 years with acute COVID-19.

This chain connects TRBV7-9 to TRBJ2-7; TRBD1 agrees at 8 bases. Trimming removed 4 bases from V and 4 bases from J; junction bases left unmatched: 9. CDR1 SEHNR and CDR2 FQNEAQ come from the germline V gene (reference sequence). The CDR3 is made up of 15 amino acids. Here the CDR3 DNA reads TGTGCCAGCAGCTCTGTAGACAGGGGTTTTTACGAGCAGTACTTC. This gives the protein CASSSVDRGFYEQYF.

The chain joins TRBV19 to TRBJ2-2, with D perhaps TRBD1 (5 bases). The V gene's germline CDR1 is LNHDA and CDR2 SQIVND (reference sequence). The CDR3 sequence is 15 residues long. Trimming removed 6 bases from V and 2 bases from J, with 13 bases in between. In DNA, the CDR3 is TGTGCCAGTAGCCAGGCAGGGTTTAACACCGGGGAGCTGTTTTTT. Translating it yields CASSQAGFNTGELFF.

This rearrangement joins TRBV7-2 to TRBJ2-3; TRBD1 matches at 11 bases. Losses at the gene ends were 1 base for V and 3 bases for J; bases not matched to a gene: 3. The CDR3 loop spans 16 amino acids. CDR1 is SGHTA, CDR2 FQGNSA, per germline. The CDR3 DNA is TGTGCCAGCAGCTTAGTCGGGACAGGGGGTACAGATACGCAGTATTTT. Its translation is CASSLVGTGGTDTQYF.

This sequence joins TRBV14 and TRBJ2-1; 12 positions match TRBD2. Per the germline V gene, CDR1 is SGHDN and CDR2 is FVKESK. There are 16 residues in the CDR3. The junction had 7 bases not matched to a gene; V was cut back by 3 bases and J by 7 bases. CDR3 DNA sequence: TGTGCCAGCAGCCAGCGACTAGCGGGAGAAAGAAATGAGCAGTTCTTC. It yields the protein CASSQRLAGERNEQFF.

This clone has only a few counts. This chain joins TRBV18 and TRBJ1-1; D unresolved. CDR3 length: 16 residues. Trimming took 3 bases from V and 1 from J, leaving 15 bases between them. The germline gives CDR1 KGHSH, CDR2 LQKENI. CDR3 sequence: CASSPEPWRENTEAFF. CDR3 DNA: TGTGCCAGCTCACCGGAACCCTGGCGGGAGAACACTGAAGCTTTCTTT.

CDR3 sequence reads: CAWSVNSGGRRELFF. The DNA for the CDR3 is TGTGCCTGGAGTGTAAATAGCGGGGGGAGGCGAGAGCTGTTTTTT. The V call is TRBV30, the J call TRBJ2-2; 10 bases align to TRBD2. The V gene end was trimmed by 0 bases and the J gene end by 11 bases; junction bases not matched to a gene: 9. This CDR3 region has 15 residues. CDR1 GTSNPN and CDR2 SVGIG come from the germline V gene (reference sequence).

This clone has only a few counts. The rearrangement links TRBV7-2 to TRBJ2-3; 16 bases are a match to TRBD2. The V and J ends lost 0 bases and 4 bases, in that order; junction bases with no gene match: 7. Germline CDR1 SGHTA, CDR2 FQGNSA. This CDR3 contains 19 residues. DNA for the CDR3: TGTGCCAGCAGCTTAGCAGGGACTAGCGGGAGGGCGAGGGCAGATACGCAGTATTTT. Amino acid sequence: CASSLAGTSGRARADTQYF.

A few counts support this clone. One end of the junction is discordant with germline, which a read error may explain. This rearrangement joins TRBV6-1 to TRBJ2-3; TRBD2 agrees at 10 bases. The CDR3 has 15 residues. Germline values: CDR1 MNHNS, CDR2 SASEGT. Here the CDR3 reads CASSKAGGNTDTQYF. The DNA of the CDR3 is TGTGCCAGCAGTAAAGCGGGAGGGAACACAGATACGCAGTATTTT.

The rearrangement uses TRBV11-2 and TRBJ1-2, with 9 bases fitting TRBD1. J was trimmed by 2 bases and V by 1 base; bases with no gene match: 2. CDR1 is SGHAT, CDR2 FQNNGV, per germline. The CDR3 covers 15 residues. CDR3 bases: TGTGCCAGCAGCTTAGGTGGACAGGGGAACTATGGCTACACCTTC. This translates into CASSLGGQGNYGYTF.

The V and J genes are TRBV5-1 and TRBJ2-5; 10 nucleotides align to TRBD2. The CDR3 has 17 amino acids. CDR1 and CDR2 (germline): SGHRS, YFSETQ. Trimming at V came to 4 bases and at J to 4 bases, leaving 13 bases not matched to a gene. The CDR3 nucleotides are TGCGCCAGCAGCCTGGGAGGGACTAGCGCGGTAGGAGAGACCCAGTACTTC. This encodes CASSLGGTSAVGETQYF. Full variable domain (missing parts from reference TRBV5-1 and TRBJ2-5): KAGVTQTPRYLIKTRGQQVTLSCSPISGHRSVSWYQQTPGQGLQFLFEYFSETQRNKGNFPGRFSGRQFSNSRSEMNVSTLELGDSALYLCASSLGGTSAVGETQYFGPGTRLLVL.

The J gene is TRBJ2-1, the V gene TRBV5-1; maybe TRBD1 (6 bases). This CDR3 is 12 amino acids long. Per the germline V gene, CDR1 is SGHRS and CDR2 is YFSETQ. The V end lost 5 bases, the J end lost 3 bases, and 6 bases lay between the germline ends. The CDR3 reads CASRQGYNEQFF. The CDR3 region has the DNA TGCGCCAGCAGACAGGGCTACAATGAGCAGTTCTTC.

The rearrangement links TRBV3-1 (or the pseudogene TRBV3-2) to TRBJ2-5; TRBD2 matches 7 bases. Germline V lookup: CDR1 LGHDT, CDR2 YNNKEL (reference sequence). The CDR3 is made up of 16 amino acids. Trimming removed 1 base from V and 4 bases from J; junction bases left unmatched: 9. The CDR3 coding sequence is TGTGCCAGCAGCCAAGTGCTTTTATGGGGGGGAGAGACCCAGTACTTC. Its protein product is CASSQVLLWGGETQYF.

This chain uses TRBV18 with TRBJ2-5, with 7 bases matching TRBD2. Germline CDR1 KGHSH, CDR2 LQKENI. This CDR3 region has 13 residues. V was clipped by 5 bases and J by 5 bases; unmatched bases: 5. This CDR3 is CASSRLLAETQYF. In DNA, the CDR3 is TGTGCCAGCTCAAGGCTACTAGCGGAGACCCAGTACTTC.

The V and J genes are TRBV3-1 (or the pseudogene TRBV3-2) and TRBJ2-1, with 12 bases that match TRBD2. Germline CDR1 is LGHDT and CDR2 is YNNKEL (reference sequence). The CDR3 spans 17 residues. V was clipped by 1 base and J by 9 bases; unmatched bases: 10. CDR3 sequence (DNA): TGTGCCAGCAGCCAAGGGACTAGCGGGGTACTCAACACTGAGCAGTTCTTC. Translation: CASSQGTSGVLNTEQFF.

In its sample, this clone was seen many times. The CDR3 DNA is TGTGCCTGGAGTGCCGCGCGGACTAGTCTGATTTACGAGCAGTACTTC. Its translation: CAWSAARTSLIYEQYF. The chain recombines TRBV30 with TRBJ2-7; TRBD2 aligns across 7 bases. V lost 1 base and J lost 4; bases outside the gene matches: 13. CDR1 and CDR2 (germline): GTSNPN, SVGIG (reference sequence). The CDR3 is 16 amino acids.

The J gene is TRBJ1-4, the V gene TRBV25-1; D ambiguous. V lost 4 bases and J 3 bases, leaving 6 bases between the germline ends. Germline V gene lookup returns CDR1 MGHDK and CDR2 SYGVNS. The CDR3 is made up of 13 amino acids. In DNA, the CDR3 is TGTGCCAGCAGTGTCGGGGCTAATGAAAAACTGTTTTTT. Translated, it gives CASSVGANEKLFF.

V gene TRBV28 combines with J gene TRBJ1-2; D is uncertain. The germline V and J ends were trimmed by 8 bases and 6 bases, with 16 bases remaining between them. Germline CDR1 reads MDHEN; CDR2 reads SYDVKM. CDR3 length equals 13 residues. The CDR3 coding sequence is TGTGCCAGCCACACGGGAGGTCGTCATGGCTACACCTTC. This gives the protein CASHTGGRHGYTF.

The chain links TRBV6-1 to TRBJ2-7; possibly TRBD2 for D (6 bases). CDR3 length equals 15 residues. Germline values: CDR1 MNHNS, CDR2 SASEGT. The V end lost 2 bases, the J end lost 10 bases, and 21 bases lay between the germline ends. As DNA, the CDR3 is TGTGCCAGCAGTGAAAGGCAGCCTAGGGCGGGGAGCCAGTACTTC. This translates into CASSERQPRAGSQYF.

This sequence joins TRBV11-3 and TRBJ2-2; 13 nucleotides match TRBD2. J was trimmed by 5 bases and V by 4 bases; bases with no gene match: 10. Germline V gene lookup returns CDR1 SGHNT and CDR2 YENEEA. The CDR3 has 18 residues. The CDR3 loop is CASSWGTSGGARTGELFF. Written as DNA, the CDR3 is TGTGCCAGCAGCTGGGGTACTAGCGGGGGGGCCAGGACCGGGGAGCTGTTTTTT.

This sequence joins TRBV11-2 and TRBJ1-3, with no clear D. V was pared by 2 bases and J by 0 bases, with 8 bases between. This CDR3 comprises 15 residues. The germline gives CDR1 SGHAT, CDR2 FQNNGV. The CDR3 DNA reads TGTGCCAGCAGCTTATTCCCGAGCTCTGGAAACACCATATATTTT. Translation gives CASSLFPSSGNTIYF.

The chain is built from TRBV5-4 and TRBJ1-3; maybe TRBD1 (6 bases). The germline CDR1 and CDR2 sequences are SGHNT and YYREEE (reference sequence). With 0 bases removed from V and 3 bases from J, the gap between germline ends came to 10 bases. The CDR3 has 15 amino acids. CDR3 coding DNA: TGTGCCAGCAGCTTGGACAGGGCTGGTGGAAACACCATATATTTT. Amino acid sequence: CASSLDRAGGNTIYF.

This clone was seen once. The chain uses TRBV11-2 and TRBJ1-1; tentatively, D is TRBD1 (6 bases). This CDR3 comprises 15 residues. Germline V CDR1 and CDR2: SGHAT, FQNNGV. The ends were cut back, 5 bases at V and 4 bases at J, with 17 bases in the middle. The CDR3, as DNA: TGTGCCAGCAGCCACCCGACAGGATGGGGCACTGAAGCTTTCTTT. Protein sequence: CASSHPTGWGTEAFF.

The chain uses TRBV10-1 and TRBJ2-3; 12 bases are a match to TRBD2. Trimming took 4 bases from V and 6 from J; bases not matched to a gene: 5. The CDR3 is 15 residues long. Germline CDR1 WNHNN, CDR2 SYGVQD (reference sequence). CDR3 amino acids: CASSARLAGADTQYF. The CDR3, as DNA: TGCGCCAGCAGTGCGAGACTAGCGGGGGCCGATACGCAGTATTTT.

The chain has TRBV30 and TRBJ2-2, with D tentatively TRBD2 (5 bases). The CDR3 spans 13 residues. Trimming shortened V by 0 bases and J by 5 bases, and 7 bases separated the two germline ends. Germline CDR1 reads GTSNPN; CDR2 reads SVGIG (reference sequence). CDR3 nucleotides: TGTGCCTGGAGTGTATGGGAGACCGGGGAGCTGTTTTTT. Translated, it gives CAWSVWETGELFF.